A selection of T cell receptor beta chains follows, all from one sample in a study of low-dose radiotherapy and immunotherapy resistance in tumors. TCRdb re-derived calls from the reads in MiXCR, one entry per CDR3 protein. The table shows some 94,000 distinct CDR3 sequences, with less than 25% occurring only once. The sample consisted of PBMCs, taken after low-dose radiotherapy plus immunotherapy. The receptors shown here come from a female donor with ovarian cancer. CDR3s include the opening cysteine and the closing phenylalanine or tryptophan. D genes are given only for firm matches. Part of the rows lack a size; the others show once, few, many or a class for expanded clones.

d_call j_call v_call clone_size cdr3_nt cdr3_aa
- TRBJ1-5 TRBV19 many TGTGCCAGTAGAGAGGAGGAGATCGTCAATCAGCCCCAGCATTTT CASREEEIVNQPQHF
TRBD2 TRBJ2-3 TRBV20-1 many TGCAGTGCTAGAGTGAGCGGGGGGGATACGCAGTATTTT CSARVSGGDTQYF
TRBD2 TRBJ2-3 TRBV29-1 many TGCAGCGTTGAACTAGCGGGAGGCACAGATACGCAGTATTTT CSVELAGGTDTQYF
- TRBJ2-7 TRBV12-3/TRBV12-4 many TGTGCCAGCAGTCCAGGGGTCGTCGGATACGAGCAGTACTTC CASSPGVVGYEQYF
TRBD1 TRBJ1-2 TRBV29-1 many TGCAGCGTTGGCGGAGGAACAGGGGGCCTCGGCTACACCTTC CSVGGGTGGLGYTF
- TRBJ2-5 TRBV5-1 few TGCGCCAGCAGCTTGGTGCCGGCAAGGGCGGAGACCCAGTACTTC CASSLVPARAETQYF
TRBD1 TRBJ2-2 TRBV28 - TGTGCCAGCAGGTGGACAGGCAACACCGGGGAGCTGTTTTTT CASRWTGNTGELFF
TRBD2 TRBJ2-1 TRBV5-4 - TGTGTCAGCAGCTCCGGACTAGACTCCTACAATGAGCAGTTCTTC CVSSSGLDSYNEQFF
TRBD1 TRBJ2-1 TRBV7-3 once TGTGCCAGCAGCGTACAGGGGGCTTCCTACAATGAGCAGTTCTTC CASSVQGASYNEQFF
TRBD1 TRBJ2-3 TRBV12-3/TRBV12-4 many TGTGCCAGCAGTGGGGACAGGAGTTTCACAGATACGCAGTATTTT CASSGDRSFTDTQYF
TRBD1 TRBJ2-2 TRBV5-4 - TGTGCCAGCAGCTATGACAGGGCGATCACCGGGGAGCTGTTTTTT CASSYDRAITGELFF
- TRBJ2-5 TRBV12-3/TRBV12-4 many TGTGCCAGCAGTTCAGACTGGGAGAGGGAGACCCAGTACTTC CASSSDWERETQYF
- TRBJ1-3 TRBV2 many TGTGCCAGCCGGGATCCCTCTGGAAACACCATATATTTT CASRDPSGNTIYF
TRBD1 TRBJ1-6 TRBV5-6 many TGTGCCAGCAGCTACCGGGACAGGTTGAATTCACCCCTCCACTTT CASSYRDRLNSPLHF
TRBD1 TRBJ2-3 TRBV7-2 - TGTGCCAGCAGCTTTCCCGGGACAGCGCAGTATTTT CASSFPGTAQYF
TRBD2 TRBJ2-7 TRBV7-2 - TGTGCCAGCAGCTTAGGTCGGACTAGCGGGAGCTACGAGCAGTACTTC CASSLGRTSGSYEQYF
TRBD1 TRBJ2-1 TRBV3-1 - TGTGCCAGCAGCCAAGATGGGACAGGGGGGAATGAGCAGTTCTTC CASSQDGTGGNEQFF
TRBD1 TRBJ2-7 TRBV13 many TGTGCCAGCGGACGACGAACCGGGACAGATGATTACGAGCAGTACTTC CASGRRTGTDDYEQYF
TRBD1 TRBJ2-3 TRBV2 many TGTGCCAGCACATGGGACAGGCACACAGATACGCAGTATTTT CASTWDRHTDTQYF
- TRBJ1-3 TRBV30 many TGTGCCTGGAGTGTATGGGGTGAGGGAAACACCATATATTTT CAWSVWGEGNTIYF
- TRBJ2-7 TRBV29-1 many TGCAGCGTTTGTGTGACGGGGTCGACCTACGAGCAGTACTTC CSVCVTGSTYEQYF
TRBD2 TRBJ2-3 TRBV7-2 many TGTGCCAGCAGCTTAGCGGGCAGCGGGGGGGCCGTAGATACGCAGTATTTT CASSLAGSGGAVDTQYF
- TRBJ2-2 TRBV9 many TGTGCCAGCAGCGTAGACCCCCGAGACACCGGGGAGCTGTTTTTT CASSVDPRDTGELFF
- TRBJ1-3 TRBV7-9 many TGTGCCAGCAGCTTAGCGAGCAGGATCTCTGGAAACACCATATATTTT CASSLASRISGNTIYF
TRBD2 TRBJ2-7 TRBV13 - TGTGCCAGCAAGCAGAAAGGGGGACTAGCGGGACAGCCCTACGAGCAGTACTTC CASKQKGGLAGQPYEQYF
- TRBJ2-1 TRBV20-1 many TGCAGTGCTAGAGATGGGGGCCTTTACAATGAGCAGTTCTTC CSARDGGLYNEQFF
TRBD1 TRBJ1-1 TRBV29-1 many TGCAGCGTTGAAGACGGGACAGGGGTGAGCACTGAAGCTTTCTTT CSVEDGTGVSTEAFF
- TRBJ2-7 TRBV12-3/TRBV12-4 many TGTGCCAGCAGCCCCACCAGGAAGGGCGAGCAGTACTTC CASSPTRKGEQYF
- TRBJ2-5 TRBV7-8 many TGTGCCAGCAGCTTAGACAGGGTGGTAGAGACCCAGTACTTC CASSLDRVVETQYF
- TRBJ1-1 TRBV12-3/TRBV12-4 many TGTGCCAGCACCTCCGACCGGGAGGGGGGAATCTTT CASTSDREGGIF
- TRBJ2-2 TRBV24-1 few TGTGCCACCAGTCCGACAACGAACACCGGGGAGCTGTTTTTT CATSPTTNTGELFF
- TRBJ1-3 TRBV9 many TGTGCCAGCAGCGGCCCGGGCTCTGGAAACACCATATATTTT CASSGPGSGNTIYF
- TRBJ1-5 TRBV3-1 many TGTGCCAGCAGCCAAGGCCCCCTAGGGGGGATCCATAGCAATCAGCCCCAGCATTTT CASSQGPLGGIHSNQPQHF
TRBD1 TRBJ1-1 TRBV4-3 - TGCGCCAGCAGCCAAGGGGGACTAGCGGGACAGGGTGAAGCTTTCTTT CASSQGGLAGQGEAFF
- TRBJ2-7 TRBV20-1 - TGCAGTGCTAGATCTCTCGGCGAGCAGTACTTC CSARSLGEQYF
- TRBJ2-3 TRBV5-1 few TGCGCCAGCAGCGAGAACGCAGATACGCAGTATTTT CASSENADTQYF
- TRBJ2-1 TRBV28 many TGTGCCAGCAGTTTACGGAATAAACCCTACAATGAGCAGTTCTTC CASSLRNKPYNEQFF
- TRBJ1-5 TRBV30 many TGTGCCTGGAGCCGCGGAGGGAATAAGCAGCCCCAGCATTTT CAWSRGGNKQPQHF
TRBD2 TRBJ2-1 TRBV7-9 many TGTGCCAGCAGCTCCAGCGGGGCTCTTATCAATGAGCAGTTCTTC CASSSSGALINEQFF
- TRBJ1-2 TRBV5-4 many TGTGCCAGCAGCTTGCCCAGGGGACCCTACTATGGCTACACCTTC CASSLPRGPYYGYTF